The present T cell receptor beta chain was sequenced within a study of early T cells in non-severe SARS-CoV-2 infection (dated by TCRdb to the early 2020s). For context, the study as a whole: Because TCR sequencing relied on bulk RNA taken from unsorted whole blood, pairing of alpha and beta chains was not possible. Paper-wide results and their limitations: Matching against VDJdb was skewed toward anti-spike CD8 responses, likely underestimated virus-specific expansions, and missed private and CD4 specificities.

Trimming takes 4 bases from V and 1 base from J, and the germline ends sit 16 bases apart. Its CDR3 holds 16 amino acids, cysteine through phenylalanine. Here the CDR3 DNA is all that survives: 48 bases in frame from base 1. CDR1 and CDR2 are read off the germline V gene as SGHTA and FQGNSA. The receptor library was made with 5' RACE. The instrument was a NextSeq 500. The TCR library protocol attached unique molecular identifiers to individual cDNA molecules to correct for sequencing error and PCR bias. TCR alpha and beta chains were both sequenced, and the abundances of alpha and beta sequences in each sample were closely correlated with each other. The paper's processing steps were these. Decombinator V4 was used to annotate the V gene, J gene and CDR3 of the TCR sequences. TCRs were defined as expanded if a significant change between any two time points was detected under a Poisson model with p below 0.0001. Abundances of TCRs were expressed as counts per million after normalisation to the total number of TCRs sequenced in each sample. MAIT TCRs were defined by TRAV1-2 paired with TRAJ12, TRAJ20 or TRAJ33, and iNKT TCRs by TRAV10 paired with TRAJ18. VDJdb, accessed 1 November 2021, was searched for CMV, EBV and SARS-CoV-2 annotated TCRs, with TCRs annotated for multiple antigens excluded. TCRdb trimmed the raw reads at Q25, called clones with MiXCR and kept productive beta chains. Rows merge per CDR3 protein into single entries with the most common DNA and genes. It is TCRdb's table, rather than the study itself, that gives the V and J calls and clone size. The sample profile shows some 41,000 distinct CDR3 sequences; 5.8% of them were found once. In total, the top ten clones hold roughly 24% of the sample.

The study was a case-control design nested within a healthcare worker cohort in London, UK, with weekly nasopharyngeal swab PCR tests and blood sampling. Healthcare workers were recruited between 23 and 31 March 2020, during the week of the UK lockdown, and were followed weekly for up to roughly 15 weeks. In this sample, this clonotype turned up a few times. Its antigen is not yet known. The sample holds no much larger clone one base away, and base qualities are not on file. The sequence came from an adult who was a healthcare worker with PCR-confirmed SARS-CoV-2 infection or an uninfected control (not recorded which). The sequencing input was whole blood. The V and J segments used are TRBV7-2 and TRBJ1-1, and perhaps TRBD1 as D gene, on 6 matching bases. The CDR3 sequence is CASSSPGAVRNTEAFF. The nucleotide sequence is TGTGCCAGCAGCTCGCCAGGGGCGGTGAGGAACACTGAAGCTTTCTTT.